This TCR beta chain was sequenced in a study of blood T cell repertoires in COVID-19 (dated by TCRdb to 2018 to 2020). Turning to the overall study: Samples from collaborators originated in the United States, Italy and Spain and spanned both the acute and convalescent phases of COVID-19. The material from the prospective study consisted of cDNA or gDNA derived from T cells, B-cell-depleted T cells, or PBMCs. Where HLA class I and class II types were available, the types were taken from metadata supplied by the sample provider, not from assay-based typing. Samples came from the ongoing ImmuneRACE study (first 160 participants) plus 1,254 subjects from 6 global collaborators. A de-identified subject ID, COVID-19 status, age in years and sex were almost always included in the sample metadata. The repertoires were made available in a free public database intended to serve as a resource for research on the immune response to SARS-CoV-2. Subjects who had been exposed to COVID-19, were actively infected with it, or had recovered from it provided the deeply sampled blood TCRbeta repertoires that made up the dataset. Overall results and qualifications from the work: The quantity of clinical and demographic metadata differed by source and by participant and was supplied without curation.

The immunoSEQ Assay, a bias-controlled multiplex PCR, was used to amplify TCRbeta CDR3 regions from genomic DNA. The paper's processing steps were these. Nucleated cell counts per sample were estimated from amplification of reference gene primers within the assay. To quantify the absolute abundance of each unique TCRbeta CDR3 rearrangement, sequence reads were collapsed and filtered. Productive Simpson clonality was computed per sample as the square root of Simpson's diversity index over productive rearrangements. TCRdb's version of the immuneACCESS table is confined to in-frame rearrangements and falls short of the full clone set. An unresolved V gene accounts for under half of the shortfall where checked; the remainder is of unknown origin. Clonal size and the V and J genes are those of that table, whereas D and trimming came from the DNA. For this sample the table gives roughly 74,000 clones, of which about 88% were detected only once. Of the sample, less than 3% falls within the top ten clones.

In the case of this clone: No antigen is known for it. Per-base quality was not reported, and no clone a single base away is much larger than it.

Trimming costs V 0 bases and J 1 base, and their ends lie 13 bases apart. Looking up the germline V gene yields CDR1 KGHSH and CDR2 LQKENI. From cysteine to phenylalanine, the CDR3 is 17 amino acids long. The retained sequence is limited to the CDR3, 51 bases, with the frame set at the first base. Whole blood was collected in K2EDTA tubes by collaborating institutions according to the institutions' own protocols. For TCRbeta analysis, collaborator samples were shipped as frozen whole blood, as isolated PBMCs, or as DNA extracted from either sample type. The chain links TRBV18 with TRBJ2-4; matching of 6 bases hints at TRBD2 as the D gene. The sequenced material came from peripheral blood. The clonotype comes from a man aged 65 to 79 with active or convalescent COVID-19. The CDR3 corresponds to CASSPPGGSHAKNIQYF. The DNA reads as follows: TGTGCCAGCTCACCACCGGGAGGCAGTCACGCCAAAAACATTCAGTACTTC.